The 20 T cell receptor beta chains below come from one sample, sequenced in a study of T cell responses to AZD1222 COVID-19 vaccine. Here immunoSEQ multiplex PCR was the method, and the copy in TCRdb shows in-frame clones only, minus some. Counted here are 100,000 to 150,000 clones, roughly nine tenths occurring once; the ten biggest clones make up approximately 3%. The sequencing here drew on peripheral blood, taken on day 0 of AZD1222 vaccination. These receptors all stem from an adult in good health.

This clone was observed once. This chain connects TRBV7-7 to TRBJ2-5; D may correspond to TRBD1 or TRBD2 (7 bases each). The CDR3 loop spans 12 amino acids. Looked up from germline, CDR1 is SSHAT and CDR2 is FNYEAQ (reference sequence). Trimming took off 7 bases at V and 4 bases at J, with 10 bases between the two ends. CDR3 coding DNA: TGTGCCAGCACAGGGGGGGGAGAGACCCAGTACTTC. Amino acids: CASTGGGETQYF.

This clone was observed a single time. This chain uses TRBV9 with TRBJ1-1; D is unresolved. Germline CDR1 is SGDLS and CDR2 is YYNGEE. CDR3 size: 13 residues. V lost 0 bases and J 8 bases, leaving 11 bases between the germline ends. CDR3 amino acids: CASSVDPPSEAFF. The DNA for the CDR3 is TGTGCCAGCAGCGTAGACCCGCCATCGGAAGCTTTCTTT.

The V gene is TRBV6-6, the J gene TRBJ1-2; tentative D call: TRBD1 (5 bases). The length of the CDR3 is 14 residues. Trimming removed 6 bases from V and 6 bases from J, with 17 bases in between. Looked up from germline, CDR1 is MNHNY and CDR2 is SVGAGI (reference sequence). The CDR3 region is CASSPGGGLDGYTF. CDR3 coding DNA: TGTGCCAGCAGCCCCGGGGGGGGGTTGGATGGCTACACCTTC.

This sequence joins TRBV19 and TRBJ1-2, with TRBD1 identical over 8 bases. V lost 7 bases, J lost 6 bases, and 7 bases stayed unmatched. This CDR3 comprises 13 residues. CDR1 is LNHDA and CDR2 is SQIVND in the germline V gene (reference sequence). The CDR3 loop is CASKAQGGNGYTF. The CDR3 DNA is TGTGCCAGTAAAGCACAGGGGGGAAATGGCTACACCTTC.

J is TRBJ1-4 and V is TRBV19; possibly TRBD1 for D (6 bases). Per germline, CDR1 LNHDA and CDR2 SQIVND (reference sequence). The CDR3 is made up of 14 amino acids. V was cut by 8 bases and J by 6 bases, with 16 bases left in between. CDR3: CASSVGTSDEKLFF. CDR3 bases: TGTGCCAGTTCCGTGGGGACATCGGATGAAAAACTGTTTTTT. The variable domain in full, with the rest retrieved from reference TRBV19 and TRBJ1-4, is DGGITQSPKYLFRKEGQNVTLSCEQNLNHDAMYWYRQDPGQGLRLIYYSQIVNDFQKGDIAEGYSVSREKKESFPLTVTSAQKNPTAFYLCASSVGTSDEKLFFGSGTQLSVL.

The rearrangement joins TRBV15 to TRBJ1-5; possible D gene TRBD1, 5 bases. Trimming removed 0 bases from V and 6 bases from J, with 18 bases in between. Germline V CDR1 and CDR2: LNHNV, YYDKDF (reference sequence). The CDR3 contains 17 residues. The CDR3 loop is CATSRDHDSGSSQPQHF. CDR3 nucleotide sequence: TGTGCCACCAGCAGAGATCACGACAGCGGCTCAAGTCAGCCCCAGCATTTT.

This clone occurred once. V gene TRBV2 combines with J gene TRBJ2-5; 7 bases match TRBD2. This CDR3 has 14 amino acids. The germline V gene encodes CDR1 SNHLY and CDR2 FYNNEI. J gave up 1 base and V 7 bases, and 6 bases lay outside the gene matches. CDR3: CASNPGLSQETQYF. CDR3 nucleotide sequence: TGTGCCAGCAACCCGGGACTATCCCAAGAGACCCAGTACTTC. Full variable domain (rest looked up from reference TRBV2 and TRBJ2-5): EPEVTQTPSHQVTQMGQEVILRCVPISNHLYFYWYRQILGQKVEFLVSFYNNEISEKSEIFDDQFSVERPDGSNFTLKIRSTKLEDSAMYFCASNPGLSQETQYFGPGTRLLVL.

The chain combines TRBV6-5 with TRBJ1-2; 12 nucleotides align to TRBD1. Trimming removed 7 bases from V and 7 bases from J; junction bases left unmatched: 7. The CDR3 consists of 14 residues. Germline CDR1 MNHEY, CDR2 SVGAGI. The CDR3 DNA sequence: TGTGCCAGCATCCCGGGACAGGGGGCCAGTGGCTACACCTTC. This encodes CASIPGQGASGYTF.

The chain recombines TRBV27 with TRBJ1-3; TRBD1 might be the D (5 bases). Germline values: CDR1 MNHEY, CDR2 SMNVEV (reference sequence). Trimming removed 5 bases at V and 2 bases at J, with 16 bases between. The CDR3 runs to 16 residues. The CDR3 loop reads CASSLRDGSPGNTIYF. The CDR3 DNA reads as TGTGCCAGCAGTCTCCGGGACGGAAGCCCTGGAAACACCATATATTTT.

V gene TRBV7-2 combines with J gene TRBJ1-2, with D tentatively TRBD1 (6 bases). Trimming left V 6 bases short and J 7 bases short, with 21 bases between. CDR3 length equals 15 residues. Germline V gene sequence: CDR1 SGHTA, CDR2 FQGNSA. The CDR3 spells CASRPTQGSPSGYTF. The CDR3 nucleotides are TGTGCCAGCAGACCAACACAGGGTTCCCCTAGTGGCTACACCTTC. Together with reference TRBV7-2 and TRBJ1-2, the CDR3 gives the full variable domain: GAGVSQSPSNKVTEKGKDVELRCDPISGHTALYWYRQSLGQGLEFLIYFQGNSAPDKSGLPSDRFSAERTGGSVSTLTIQRTQQEDSAVYLCASRPTQGSPSGYTFGSGTRLTVV.

The chain recombines TRBV6-6 with TRBJ1-1, with 10 positions matching TRBD1. Germline CDR1 and CDR2: MNHNY and SVGAGI (reference sequence). The V and J ends lost 5 bases and 4 bases, in that order; junction bases with no gene match: 4. This CDR3 region has 14 residues. CDR3: CASSRDRGSTEAFF. The CDR3 nucleotides read TGTGCCAGCAGTAGGGACAGGGGAAGCACTGAAGCTTTCTTT.

V gene TRBV7-2 combines with J gene TRBJ2-3; a possible D gene is TRBD2 (7 bases). The CDR3 loop spans 17 amino acids. The germline CDR1 and CDR2 sequences are SGHTA and FQGNSA. V lost 1 base, J lost 0 bases, and 14 bases lay in between. For the CDR3, the DNA is TGTGCCAGCAGCTTAGGACGCGGGGGCCCTAGCACAGATACGCAGTATTTT. Encoded protein: CASSLGRGGPSTDTQYF.

The CDR3 here is CASSQGQGVSYEQYF. The CDR3 DNA reads TGCGCCAGCAGCCAGGGACAGGGGGTATCCTACGAGCAGTACTTC. The V gene is TRBV4-3, the J gene TRBJ2-7; 11 bases are a match to TRBD1. This CDR3 contains 15 residues. V lost 3 bases and J lost 1; bases outside the gene matches: 2. Germline assignment: CDR1 LGHNA and CDR2 YSLEER.

The CDR3 sequence: CATSGLAGTGELFF. The CDR3 DNA reads TGTGCCACCAGCGGACTAGCGGGAACCGGGGAGCTGTTTTTT. The chain joins TRBV15 to TRBJ2-2; 12 bases agree with TRBD2. Per the germline V gene, CDR1 is LNHNV and CDR2 is YYDKDF (reference sequence). V lost 5 bases and J lost 5; bases outside the gene matches: 0. The CDR3 is 14 amino acids. Variable domain in full (rest from reference TRBV15 and TRBJ2-2): DAMVIQNPRYQVTQFGKPVTLSCSQTLNHNVMYWYQQKSSQAPKLLFHYYDKDFNNEADTPDNFQSRRPNTSFCFLDIRSPGLGDTAMYLCATSGLAGTGELFFGEGSRLTVL.

The CDR3 nucleotides read TGTGCCTGGGGGGACAGGGAGGCTGAAGCTTTCTTT. This codes for CAWGDREAEAFF. This chain uses TRBV30 with TRBJ1-1, with 9 bases fitting TRBD1. From germline, CDR1 is GTSNPN and CDR2 SVGIG (reference sequence). The CDR3 is 12 amino acids. The junction had 4 bases not matched to a gene; V was cut back by 5 bases and J by 6 bases.

The chain joins TRBV4-2 to TRBJ2-7, with TRBD2 as a possible D gene (5 bases). This CDR3 contains 14 residues. Trimming pared 0 bases from V and 3 bases from J, leaving 9 bases between. From germline, CDR1 is LGHNA and CDR2 YNFKEQ. CDR3 region: CASSQELGFYEQYF. The CDR3 coding sequence is TGTGCCAGCAGCCAAGAACTAGGATTCTACGAGCAGTACTTC.

The V gene is TRBV2, the J gene TRBJ2-7; the D gene could be TRBD1 or TRBD2 (5 bases each). This CDR3 region has 13 residues. Looked up from germline, CDR1 is SNHLY and CDR2 is FYNNEI. CDR3 protein: CASVGAYDYEQYF. In nucleotides, the CDR3 is TGTGCGTCGGTCGGGGCGTATGACTACGAGCAGTACTTC.

Points on this clone: Different DNA sequences within this sample yield the same CDR3. The chain joins TRBV19 to TRBJ1-5; D ambiguous. Trimming left V 3 bases short and J 3 bases short, with 3 bases between. Germline CDR1 is LNHDA and CDR2 is SQIVND (reference sequence). The CDR3 length is 12 residues. The CDR3 sequence: CASSISNQPQHF. CDR3 bases: TGTGCCAGTAGTATCTCCAATCAGCCCCAGCATTTT.

This chain links TRBV7-8 with TRBJ1-5, with D perhaps TRBD1 (5 bases). Trimming cost V 1 base and J 2 bases, with 9 bases left between them. Germline values: CDR1 SGHVS, CDR2 FQNEAQ. The CDR3 sequence is 15 residues long. The CDR3 region has the DNA TGTGCCAGCAGCTTAGTCCGGGACCGCAATCAGCCCCAGCATTTT. Residues: CASSLVRDRNQPQHF.

Here the CDR3 DNA reads TGTGCCAGCAGCCGACAGGACGAGAACACTGAAGCTTTCTTT. Translation: CASSRQDENTEAFF. V usage is TRBV6-6 and J usage is TRBJ1-1; perhaps TRBD1 as D (6 bases). This CDR3 comprises 14 residues. Germline V lookup: CDR1 MNHNY, CDR2 SVGAGI (reference sequence). Trimming pared 6 bases from V and 1 base from J, leaving 12 bases between.